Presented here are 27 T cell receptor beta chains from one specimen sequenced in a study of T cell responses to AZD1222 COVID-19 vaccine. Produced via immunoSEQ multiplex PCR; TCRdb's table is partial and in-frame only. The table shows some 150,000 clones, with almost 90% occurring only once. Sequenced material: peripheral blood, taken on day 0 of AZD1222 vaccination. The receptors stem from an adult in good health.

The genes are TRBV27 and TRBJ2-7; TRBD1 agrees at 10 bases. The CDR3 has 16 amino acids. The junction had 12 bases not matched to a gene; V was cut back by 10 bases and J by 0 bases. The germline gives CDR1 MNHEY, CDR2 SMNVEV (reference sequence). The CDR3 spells CATKSGTGVSSYEQYF. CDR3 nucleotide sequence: TGTGCCACAAAGTCCGGGACAGGGGTTAGCTCCTACGAGCAGTACTTC.

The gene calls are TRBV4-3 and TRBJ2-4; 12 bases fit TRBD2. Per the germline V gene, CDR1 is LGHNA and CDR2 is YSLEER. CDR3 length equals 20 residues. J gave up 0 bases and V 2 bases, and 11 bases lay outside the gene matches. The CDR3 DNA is TGCGCCAGCAGCCAACCCCCGGGACTAGCGGGTCCCCTAGCCAAAAACATTCAGTACTTC. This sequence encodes CASSQPPGLAGPLAKNIQYF.

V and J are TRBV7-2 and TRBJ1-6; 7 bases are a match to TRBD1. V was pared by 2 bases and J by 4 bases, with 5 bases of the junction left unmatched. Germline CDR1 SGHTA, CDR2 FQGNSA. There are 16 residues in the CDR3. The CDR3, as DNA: TGTGCCAGCAGCTTATACCCGGGACAGTATAATTCACCCCTCCACTTT. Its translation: CASSLYPGQYNSPLHF. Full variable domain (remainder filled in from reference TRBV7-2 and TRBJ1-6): GAGVSQSPSNKVTEKGKDVELRCDPISGHTALYWYRQSLGQGLEFLIYFQGNSAPDKSGLPSDRFSAERTGGSVSTLTIQRTQQEDSAVYLCASSLYPGQYNSPLHFGNGTRLTVT.

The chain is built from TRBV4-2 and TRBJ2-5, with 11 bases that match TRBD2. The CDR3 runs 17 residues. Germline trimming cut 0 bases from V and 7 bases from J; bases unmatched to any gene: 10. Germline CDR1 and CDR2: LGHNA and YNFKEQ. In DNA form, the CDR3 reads TGTGCCAGCAGCCAAGATGGCACTAGCGGGAGTGGCGGGACCCAGTACTTC. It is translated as CASSQDGTSGSGGTQYF.

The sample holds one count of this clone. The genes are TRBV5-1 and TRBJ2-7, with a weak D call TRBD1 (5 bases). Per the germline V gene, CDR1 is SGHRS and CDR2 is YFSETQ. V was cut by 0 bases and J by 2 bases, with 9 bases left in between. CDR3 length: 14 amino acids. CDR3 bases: TGCGCCAGCAGCTTGGCCGGACAAACCTACGAGCAGTACTTC. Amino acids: CASSLAGQTYEQYF.

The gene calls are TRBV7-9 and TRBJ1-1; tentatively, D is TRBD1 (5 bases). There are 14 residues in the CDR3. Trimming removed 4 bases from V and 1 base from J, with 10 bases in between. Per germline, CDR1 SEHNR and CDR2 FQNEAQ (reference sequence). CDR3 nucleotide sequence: TGTGCCAGCAGCTGGGATGACAGGAACACTGAAGCTTTCTTT. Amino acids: CASSWDDRNTEAFF.

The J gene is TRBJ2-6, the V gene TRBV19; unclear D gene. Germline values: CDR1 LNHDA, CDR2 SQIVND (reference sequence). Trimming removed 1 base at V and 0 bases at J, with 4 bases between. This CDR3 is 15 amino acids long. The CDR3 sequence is CASSIGSSGANVLTF. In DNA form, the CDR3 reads TGTGCCAGTAGTATAGGTAGCTCTGGGGCCAACGTCCTGACTTTC.

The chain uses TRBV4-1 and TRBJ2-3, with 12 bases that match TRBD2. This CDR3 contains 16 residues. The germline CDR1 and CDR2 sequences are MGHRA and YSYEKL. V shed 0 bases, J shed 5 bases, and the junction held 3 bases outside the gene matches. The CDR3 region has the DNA TGCGCCAGCAGCCAAGATGGACTAGCGGGACAAGATACGCAGTATTTT. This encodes CASSQDGLAGQDTQYF.

In DNA form, the CDR3 reads TGTGCCAGCAGTTTCGGGGGAGACCCACAAGCTTTCTTT. The encoded protein is CASSFGGDPQAFF. The chain joins TRBV12-3 or TRBV12-4 to TRBJ1-1; a possible D gene is TRBD1 (5 bases). The V gene lost 3 bases and the J gene lost 9 bases, with 14 bases spanning the gap. CDR3 length equals 13 residues.

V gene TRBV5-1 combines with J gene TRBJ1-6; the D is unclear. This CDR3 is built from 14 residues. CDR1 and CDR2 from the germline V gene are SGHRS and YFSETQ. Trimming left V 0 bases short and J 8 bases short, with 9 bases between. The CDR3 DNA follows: TGCGCCAGCAGCTTGGGTCGGGCGGATTCACCCCTCCACTTT. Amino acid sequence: CASSLGRADSPLHF.

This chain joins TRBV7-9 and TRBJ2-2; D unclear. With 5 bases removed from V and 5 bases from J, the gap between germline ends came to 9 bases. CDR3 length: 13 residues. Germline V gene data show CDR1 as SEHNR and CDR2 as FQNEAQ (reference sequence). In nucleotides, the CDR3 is TGTGCCAGCAGCCCCGGGCTGACCGGGGAGCTGTTTTTT. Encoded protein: CASSPGLTGELFF.

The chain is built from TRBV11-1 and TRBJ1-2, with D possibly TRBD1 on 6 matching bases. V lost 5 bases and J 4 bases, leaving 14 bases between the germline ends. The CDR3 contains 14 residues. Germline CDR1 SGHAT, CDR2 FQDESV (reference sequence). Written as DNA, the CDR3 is TGTGCCAGCAGCCCGCCGGACAGAAGCTATGGCTACACCTTC. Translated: CASSPPDRSYGYTF.

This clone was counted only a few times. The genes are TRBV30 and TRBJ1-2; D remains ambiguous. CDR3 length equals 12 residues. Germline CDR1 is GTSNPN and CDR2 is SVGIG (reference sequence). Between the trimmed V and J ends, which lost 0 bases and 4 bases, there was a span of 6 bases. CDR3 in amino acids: CAWSVMSYGYTF. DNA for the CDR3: TGTGCCTGGAGTGTTATGTCCTATGGCTACACCTTC.

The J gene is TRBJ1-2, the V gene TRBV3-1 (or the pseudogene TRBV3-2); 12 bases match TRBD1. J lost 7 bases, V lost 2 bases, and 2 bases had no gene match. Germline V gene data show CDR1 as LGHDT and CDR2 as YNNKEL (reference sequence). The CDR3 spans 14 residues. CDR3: CASSQRDRGPGYTF. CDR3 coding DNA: TGTGCCAGCAGCCAACGGGACAGGGGGCCTGGCTACACCTTC.

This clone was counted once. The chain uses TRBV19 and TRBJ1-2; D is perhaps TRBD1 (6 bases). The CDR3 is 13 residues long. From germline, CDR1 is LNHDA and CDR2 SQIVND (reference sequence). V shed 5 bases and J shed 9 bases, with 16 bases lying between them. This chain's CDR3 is CASSSPGGRRYTF. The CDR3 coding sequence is TGTGCCAGTAGTTCCCCCGGGGGCCGTCGCTACACCTTC.

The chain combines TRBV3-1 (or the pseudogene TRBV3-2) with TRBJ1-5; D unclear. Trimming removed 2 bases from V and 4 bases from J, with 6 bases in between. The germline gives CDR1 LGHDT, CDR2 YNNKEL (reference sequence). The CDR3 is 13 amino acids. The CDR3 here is CASSQLRNQPQHF. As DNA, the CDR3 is TGTGCCAGCAGCCAATTAAGGAATCAGCCCCAGCATTTT.

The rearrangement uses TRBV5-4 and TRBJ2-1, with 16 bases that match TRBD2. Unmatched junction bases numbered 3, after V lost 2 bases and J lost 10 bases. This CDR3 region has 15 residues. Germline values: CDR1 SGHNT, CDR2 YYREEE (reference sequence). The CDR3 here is CASSLGGLAGGEQFF. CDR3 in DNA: TGTGCCAGCAGCTTAGGGGGACTAGCGGGAGGGGAGCAGTTCTTC.

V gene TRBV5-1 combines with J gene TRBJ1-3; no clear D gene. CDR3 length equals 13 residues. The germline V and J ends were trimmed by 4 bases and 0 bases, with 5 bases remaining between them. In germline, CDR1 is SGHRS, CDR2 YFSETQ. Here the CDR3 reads CASSVVSGNTIYF. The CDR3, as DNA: TGCGCCAGCAGCGTTGTCTCTGGAAACACCATATATTTT.

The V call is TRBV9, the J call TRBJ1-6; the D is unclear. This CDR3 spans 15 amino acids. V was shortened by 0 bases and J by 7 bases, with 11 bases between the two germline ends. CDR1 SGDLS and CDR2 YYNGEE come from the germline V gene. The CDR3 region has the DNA TGTGCCAGCAGCGTAGGGGATGATTGGAATTCACCCCTCCACTTT. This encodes CASSVGDDWNSPLHF.

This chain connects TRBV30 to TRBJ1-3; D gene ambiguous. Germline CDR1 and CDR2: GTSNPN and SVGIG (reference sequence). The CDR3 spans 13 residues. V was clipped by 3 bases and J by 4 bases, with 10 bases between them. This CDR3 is CAWSVLGGNTIYF. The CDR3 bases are TGTGCCTGGAGCGTCCTAGGGGGAAACACCATATATTTT.

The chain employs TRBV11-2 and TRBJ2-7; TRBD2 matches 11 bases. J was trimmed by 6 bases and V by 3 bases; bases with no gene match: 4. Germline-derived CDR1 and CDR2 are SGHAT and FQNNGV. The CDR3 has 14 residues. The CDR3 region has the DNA TGTGCCAGCAGCTTTTCGACTAGCGGGATCGAGCAGTACTTC. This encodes CASSFSTSGIEQYF.

As DNA, the CDR3 is TGTGCCAGCAGCGTGGAAAACACGGATCACTATGGCTACACCTTC. This encodes CASSVENTDHYGYTF. The chain uses TRBV9 and TRBJ1-2; D not resolved. Germline V gives CDR1 SGDLS, CDR2 YYNGEE. V lost 2 bases, J lost 3 bases, and 14 bases lay in between. The CDR3 consists of 15 residues. Drawing the rest from reference TRBV9 and TRBJ1-2, the complete variable domain is DSGVTQTPKHLITATGQRVTLRCSPRSGDLSVYWYQQSLDQGLQFLIQYYNGEERAKGNILERFSAQQFPDLHSELNLSSLELGDSALYFCASSVENTDHYGYTFGSGTRLTVV.

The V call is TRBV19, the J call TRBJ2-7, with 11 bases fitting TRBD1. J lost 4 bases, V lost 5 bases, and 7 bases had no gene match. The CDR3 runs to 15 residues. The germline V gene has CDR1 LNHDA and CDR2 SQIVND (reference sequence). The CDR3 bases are TGTGCCAGTAGTGTCGGACAGGGGGCGGGGTACGAGCAGTACTTC. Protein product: CASSVGQGAGYEQYF.

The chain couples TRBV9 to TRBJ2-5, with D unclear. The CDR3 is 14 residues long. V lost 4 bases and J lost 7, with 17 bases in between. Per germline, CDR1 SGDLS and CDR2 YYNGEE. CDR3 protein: CASSSPCLSRTQYF. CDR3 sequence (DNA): TGTGCCAGCAGCTCCCCCTGCCTTTCCAGGACCCAGTACTTC.

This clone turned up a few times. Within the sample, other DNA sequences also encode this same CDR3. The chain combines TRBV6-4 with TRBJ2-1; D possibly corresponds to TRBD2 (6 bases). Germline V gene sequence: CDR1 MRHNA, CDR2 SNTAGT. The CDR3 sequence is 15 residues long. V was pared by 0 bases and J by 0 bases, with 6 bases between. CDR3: CASSDSSGSYNEQFF. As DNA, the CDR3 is TGTGCCAGCAGTGACTCTAGCGGCTCCTACAATGAGCAGTTCTTC.

Here the CDR3 DNA reads TGTGCCAGCAGCCCCTTTAGGCATCAGGATTCACCCCTCCACTTT. Translating gives CASSPFRHQDSPLHF. The chain is built from TRBV7-9 and TRBJ1-6; D gene uncertain. The CDR3 consists of 15 residues. Germline CDR1 reads SEHNR; CDR2 reads FQNEAQ (reference sequence). Deletions cut 5 bases from V and 8 bases from J, with 16 bases between. The variable domain in full, completed from reference TRBV7-9 and TRBJ1-6, reads DTGVSQNPRHKITKRGQNVTFRCDPISEHNRLYWYRQTLGQGPEFLTYFQNEAQLEKSRLLSDRFSAERPKGSFSTLEIQRTEQGDSAMYLCASSPFRHQDSPLHFGNGTRLTVT.

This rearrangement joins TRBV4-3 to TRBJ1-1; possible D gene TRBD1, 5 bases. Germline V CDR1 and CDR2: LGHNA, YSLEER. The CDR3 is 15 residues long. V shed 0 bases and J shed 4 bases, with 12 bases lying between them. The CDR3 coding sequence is TGCGCCAGCAGCCAAGAACAAGGGACGGTCACTGAAGCTTTCTTT. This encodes CASSQEQGTVTEAFF.